Listed here is a single T cell receptor (beta chain). Both 60 Vbeta primers and 13 Jbeta primers went into the PCR. The data were produced by immunoSEQ multiplex PCR, yet TCRdb's version contains in-frame clones alone and is incomplete. Across fewer than 130,000 clones, the top ten clones capture under 0.7% of the sample. The CDR3 loop spans 18 amino acids. The germline V gene has CDR1 SEHNR and CDR2 FQNEAQ (reference sequence). Trimming cost V 5 bases and J 2 bases, with 24 bases left between them. These data belong to a study of cytomegalovirus exposure and HLA in healthy donors. The TCR was taken from a man aged 50 to 60 in good health and CMV-seronegative. The chain links TRBV7-9 to TRBJ1-2, with D possibly matching TRBD1 (6 bases). Sequencing was performed on PBMCs. CDR3 region: CASSLMGPDRRRNYGYTF. CDR3 DNA: TGTGCCAGCAGCCTTATGGGACCTGACAGGCGGCGGAACTATGGCTACACCTTC.